This T cell receptor beta chain was recovered during a study of OX40 agonist ivuxolimab in advanced cancers. Overall study context: Patients with prior anti-PD-1, anti-PD-L1 or anti-CTLA-4 therapy were eligible; approximately 40% had some. Study conclusions and caveats: Both CD4+ and CD8+ T cell populations in blood had undergone clonal expansion by week 6 at 0.1 to 3.0 mg/kg. The antigen specificity of the peripheral T cells (those that were expanded) was not determined.

About this clone: Its cognate antigen is unknown.

This CDR3 is 13 amino acids long. The ends lost 11 bases at V and 12 bases at J; junction bases unmatched: 13. Per germline, CDR1 SSHAT and CDR2 FNYEAQ (reference sequence). Sequenced by immunoSEQ multiplex PCR; TCRdb stores in-frame clones only, minus some. The table shows 55,000 to 60,000 clones, with approximately 80% occurring only once. The origin of this receptor is an adult with an advanced solid tumor such as melanoma, head and neck, liver or kidney cancer. Source: CD4+ or CD8+ T cells sorted from blood, taken in a trial of the OX40 agonist ivuxolimab. J is TRBJ1-6 and V is TRBV7-7, with 7 bases that match TRBD1. CDR3: CAVGETGLGPLHF. The CDR3 DNA follows: TGTGCCGTCGGAGAGACAGGGCTGGGACCCCTCCACTTT.